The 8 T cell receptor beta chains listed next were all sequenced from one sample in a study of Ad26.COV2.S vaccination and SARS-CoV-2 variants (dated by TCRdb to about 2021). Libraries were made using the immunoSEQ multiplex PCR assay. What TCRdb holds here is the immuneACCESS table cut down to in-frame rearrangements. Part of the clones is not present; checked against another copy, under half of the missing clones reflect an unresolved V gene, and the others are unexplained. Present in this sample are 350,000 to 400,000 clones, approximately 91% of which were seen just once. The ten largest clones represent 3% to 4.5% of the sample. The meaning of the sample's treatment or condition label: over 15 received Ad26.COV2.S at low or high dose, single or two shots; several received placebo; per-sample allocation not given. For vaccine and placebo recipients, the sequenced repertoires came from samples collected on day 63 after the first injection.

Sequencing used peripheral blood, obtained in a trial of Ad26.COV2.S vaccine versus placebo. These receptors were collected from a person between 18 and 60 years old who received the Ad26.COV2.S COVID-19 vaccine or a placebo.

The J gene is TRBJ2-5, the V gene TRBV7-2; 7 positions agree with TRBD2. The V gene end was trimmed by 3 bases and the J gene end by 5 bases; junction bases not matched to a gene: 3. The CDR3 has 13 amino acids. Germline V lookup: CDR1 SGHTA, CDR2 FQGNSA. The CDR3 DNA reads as TGTGCCAGCAGCTTGACTAGCATGGAGACCCAGTACTTC. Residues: CASSLTSMETQYF. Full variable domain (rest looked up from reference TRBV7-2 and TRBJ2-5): GAGVSQSPSNKVTEKGKDVELRCDPISGHTALYWYRQSLGQGLEFLIYFQGNSAPDKSGLPSDRFSAERTGGSVSTLTIQRTQQEDSAVYLCASSLTSMETQYFGPGTRLLVL.

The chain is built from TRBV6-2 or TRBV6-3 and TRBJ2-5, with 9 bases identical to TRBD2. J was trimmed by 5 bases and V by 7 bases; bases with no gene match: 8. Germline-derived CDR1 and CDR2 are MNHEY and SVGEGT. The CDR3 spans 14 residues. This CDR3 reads CASTPGLARETQYF. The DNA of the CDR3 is TGTGCCAGCACCCCGGGACTAGCACGGGAGACCCAGTACTTC.

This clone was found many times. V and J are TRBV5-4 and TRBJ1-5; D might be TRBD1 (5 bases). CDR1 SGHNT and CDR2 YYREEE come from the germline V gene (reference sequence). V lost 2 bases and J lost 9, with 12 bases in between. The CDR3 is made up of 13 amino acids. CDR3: CASSLGAGGPQHF. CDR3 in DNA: TGTGCCAGCAGCTTAGGGGCCGGGGGGCCCCAGCATTTT.

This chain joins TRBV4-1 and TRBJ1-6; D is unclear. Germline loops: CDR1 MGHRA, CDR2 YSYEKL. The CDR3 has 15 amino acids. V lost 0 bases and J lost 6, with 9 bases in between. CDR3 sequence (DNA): TGCGCCAGCAGCCAAGAACCAGGTAGTAATTCACCCCTCCACTTT. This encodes CASSQEPGSNSPLHF.

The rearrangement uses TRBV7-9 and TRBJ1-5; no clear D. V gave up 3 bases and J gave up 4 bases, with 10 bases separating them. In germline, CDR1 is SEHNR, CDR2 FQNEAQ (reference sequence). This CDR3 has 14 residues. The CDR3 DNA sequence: TGTGCCAGCAGCTTGGGCAGACATAATCAGCCCCAGCATTTT. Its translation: CASSLGRHNQPQHF.

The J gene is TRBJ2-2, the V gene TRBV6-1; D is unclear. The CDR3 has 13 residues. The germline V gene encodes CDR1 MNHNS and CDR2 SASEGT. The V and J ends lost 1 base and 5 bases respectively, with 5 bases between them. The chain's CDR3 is CASSEGWTGELFF. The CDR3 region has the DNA TGTGCCAGCAGTGAAGGGTGGACCGGGGAGCTGTTTTTT.

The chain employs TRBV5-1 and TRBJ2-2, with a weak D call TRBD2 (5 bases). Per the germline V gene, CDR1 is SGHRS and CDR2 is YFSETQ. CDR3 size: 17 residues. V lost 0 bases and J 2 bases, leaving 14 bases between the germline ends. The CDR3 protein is CASSLGAASLNTGELFF. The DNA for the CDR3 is TGCGCCAGCAGCTTGGGGGCAGCTAGCCTTAACACCGGGGAGCTGTTTTTT.

The CDR3 DNA reads TGCGCCAGCAGCCCGCCCGGGGGCGAGGAGACCCAGTACTTC. Translation gives CASSPPGGEETQYF. The V gene is TRBV5-1, the J gene TRBJ2-5, with D possibly called TRBD1 or TRBD2 (6 bases each). The CDR3 runs to 14 residues. From germline, CDR1 is SGHRS and CDR2 YFSETQ. Trimming removed 4 bases from V and 5 bases from J, with 15 bases in between.